The next 32 T cell receptor beta chains were all read from a single sample in a study of blood T cell repertoires in COVID-19. TCRdb keeps only in-frame clones here, not all; method: immunoSEQ multiplex PCR. This sample has under 300,000 clones, with roughly 85% found just once. Source material: PBMCs or T cells enriched from blood (not recorded which). The source is a woman in her forties or fifties who had recovered from COVID-19.

The V and J genes are TRBV18 and TRBJ1-1; possibly TRBD1 for D (5 bases). CDR1 KGHSH and CDR2 LQKENI come from the germline V gene. The CDR3 extends over 15 amino acids. V lost 2 bases and J 4 bases, leaving 14 bases between the germline ends. CDR3 sequence (DNA): TGTGCCAGCTCACCAAGGGACGCGGGGGGCACTGAAGCTTTCTTT. Its translation: CASSPRDAGGTEAFF.

This clone was seen only a few times. This chain uses TRBV27 with TRBJ2-2; 7 bases agree with TRBD2. The CDR3 covers 14 residues. From germline, CDR1 is MNHEY and CDR2 SMNVEV (reference sequence). Trimming cost V 8 bases and J 0 bases; bases outside gene matches: 3. The CDR3 is CASLAGSNTGELFF. The CDR3 DNA reads TGTGCCAGCTTAGCGGGCTCGAACACCGGGGAGCTGTTTTTT.

This chain connects TRBV2 to TRBJ2-1; D might be TRBD2 (6 bases). V lost 6 bases and J lost 1, with 13 bases in between. Germline V gene data show CDR1 as SNHLY and CDR2 as FYNNEI. The CDR3 has 15 amino acids. The CDR3 sequence: CASSLGSRSYNEQFF. The CDR3 DNA sequence: TGTGCCAGCAGCCTCGGGAGTAGGTCCTACAATGAGCAGTTCTTC. Variable domain in full (rest from reference TRBV2 and TRBJ2-1): EPEVTQTPSHQVTQMGQEVILRCVPISNHLYFYWYRQILGQKVEFLVSFYNNEISEKSEIFDDQFSVERPDGSNFTLKIRSTKLEDSAMYFCASSLGSRSYNEQFFGPGTRLTVL.

CDR3 sequence reads: CAWSFLPGETQYF. The CDR3 DNA is TGTGCCTGGAGTTTTCTTCCGGGGGAGACCCAGTACTTC. This rearrangement joins TRBV30 to TRBJ2-5, with D tentatively TRBD2 (5 bases). Germline CDR1 reads GTSNPN; CDR2 reads SVGIG (reference sequence). The CDR3 is made up of 13 amino acids. V gave up 2 bases and J gave up 5 bases, with 12 bases separating them.

The chain joins TRBV27 to TRBJ2-7; 7 bases are a match to TRBD2. CDR1 and CDR2 (germline): MNHEY, SMNVEV (reference sequence). Losses at the gene ends were 5 bases for V and 0 bases for J; bases not matched to a gene: 10. This CDR3 has 16 residues. CDR3 sequence: CASSTILGGSSYEQYF. The DNA of the CDR3 is TGTGCCAGCAGTACTATCCTGGGAGGGAGCTCCTACGAGCAGTACTTC.

This chain links TRBV28 with TRBJ2-7; 8 positions match TRBD1. The V gene end was trimmed by 10 bases and the J gene end by 0 bases; junction bases not matched to a gene: 8. Germline CDR1 and CDR2: MDHEN and SYDVKM. The CDR3 is 14 amino acids. The CDR3 DNA reads as TGTGCCATCCAGGGGGCGCGGGTCTCCTACGAGCAGTACTTC. It is translated as CAIQGARVSYEQYF.

This chain links TRBV5-6 with TRBJ2-3, with 8 bases fitting TRBD2. After removal of 2 bases from V and 0 bases from J, the junction contained 2 bases not matched to a gene. Germline-derived CDR1 and CDR2 are SGHDT and YYEEEE. This CDR3 is 15 amino acids long. In nucleotides, the CDR3 is TGTGCCAGCAGCTTACTAGCGGCTAGCACAGATACGCAGTATTTT. This sequence encodes CASSLLAASTDTQYF.

For the CDR3, the DNA is TGTGCCAGCAGTTTGAGACAGGGGTATTCTGGAAACACCATATATTTT. As protein: CASSLRQGYSGNTIYF. The chain combines TRBV28 with TRBJ1-3, with 8 bases that match TRBD1. The trim removed 3 bases at V and 1 base at J, leaving 5 bases unmatched. Germline values: CDR1 MDHEN, CDR2 SYDVKM. The CDR3 is 16 amino acids.

The chain combines TRBV7-9 with TRBJ1-2; the D gene is possibly TRBD1 (5 bases). CDR1 and CDR2 (germline): SEHNR, FQNEAQ (reference sequence). The CDR3 is 12 residues long. Trimming stripped 8 bases from V and 4 bases from J, with 11 bases between. As DNA, the CDR3 is TGTGCCAGCTGGGGGGATCTCTATGGCTACACCTTC. Its protein product is CASWGDLYGYTF.

The CDR3 loop reads CASSLWGGSTNTGELFF. CDR3 sequence (DNA): TGTGCCAGCAGCTTATGGGGAGGGTCAACGAACACCGGGGAGCTGTTTTTT. The rearrangement uses TRBV11-3 and TRBJ2-2; 7 nucleotides align to TRBD2. Trimming removed 2 bases from V and 0 bases from J; junction bases left unmatched: 6. The CDR3 spans 17 residues. The germline V gene encodes CDR1 SGHNT and CDR2 YENEEA.

This clone was detected a few times. V is TRBV9 and J is TRBJ2-2; tentative D call: TRBD1 (7 bases). Trimming left V 0 bases short and J 3 bases short, with 12 bases between. The CDR3 runs 16 residues. The germline gives CDR1 SGDLS, CDR2 YYNGEE. CDR3 in amino acids: CASSVAAGGYTGELFF. CDR3 nucleotides: TGTGCCAGCAGCGTAGCGGCAGGGGGGTACACCGGGGAGCTGTTTTTT. Supplemented by reference TRBV9 and TRBJ2-2, the full variable domain reads DSGVTQTPKHLITATGQRVTLRCSPRSGDLSVYWYQQSLDQGLQFLIQYYNGEERAKGNILERFSAQQFPDLHSELNLSSLELGDSALYFCASSVAAGGYTGELFFGEGSRLTVL.

The chain uses TRBV7-3 and TRBJ2-2; the match to TRBD2 covers 7 bases. CDR1 and CDR2 (germline): SGHTA, FQGTGA. The CDR3 has 17 amino acids. The V and J ends lost 5 bases and 5 bases, in that order; junction bases with no gene match: 14. The CDR3 nucleotides read TGTGCCAGCAGCCCCTCGTCCGGGGAGGGTTGGACCGGGGAGCTGTTTTTT. It codes for CASSPSSGEGWTGELFF.

This rearrangement joins TRBV7-9 to TRBJ2-7, with 12 nucleotides matching TRBD2. The J segment lost 5 bases and the V segment lost 8 bases, leaving 16 bases of the junction unmatched. This CDR3 is 17 amino acids long. In germline, CDR1 is SEHNR, CDR2 FQNEAQ (reference sequence). In nucleotides, the CDR3 is TGTGCCAGCGGGTTTAGAGGGACTAGCGGGTTATCCCACGAGCAGTACTTC. This sequence encodes CASGFRGTSGLSHEQYF.

The chain employs TRBV6-5 and TRBJ1-6; tentatively, D is TRBD1 (6 bases). From germline, CDR1 is MNHEY and CDR2 SVGAGI. The CDR3 covers 14 residues. The V end lost 2 bases, the J end lost 10 bases, and 12 bases lay between the germline ends. DNA for the CDR3: TGTGCCAGCAGTTACGGGGGGGCTGCATCACCCCTCCACTTT. Translation: CASSYGGAASPLHF.

The rearrangement links TRBV2 to TRBJ2-1, with D uncertain. There are 11 residues in the CDR3. Germline V CDR1 and CDR2: SNHLY, FYNNEI. The ends were cut back, 5 bases at V and 5 bases at J, with 4 bases in the middle. The CDR3: CASSRDNEQFF. CDR3 DNA sequence: TGTGCCAGCAGTCGGGACAATGAGCAGTTCTTC.

The genes are TRBV5-1 and TRBJ1-1; the D is unclear. V lost 4 bases to trimming and J lost 1 base, with 8 bases between them. The CDR3 contains 13 residues. Germline lookup yields CDR1 SGHRS and CDR2 YFSETQ. The CDR3 region has the DNA TGCGCCAGCAGCCCCGCAGGGAACACTGAAGCTTTCTTT. Its protein product is CASSPAGNTEAFF.

This chain uses TRBV19 with TRBJ2-3; D is perhaps TRBD2 (5 bases). This CDR3 has 13 amino acids. V lost 4 bases, J lost 5 bases, and 10 bases lay in between. Per germline, CDR1 LNHDA and CDR2 SQIVND (reference sequence). The CDR3 DNA is TGTGCCAGTAGTAACCGACGGGGAGATACGCAGTATTTT. The encoded protein is CASSNRRGDTQYF.

V and J are TRBV7-2 and TRBJ2-7, with TRBD2 matching over 15 bases. The CDR3 runs to 16 residues. Germline V gene data show CDR1 as SGHTA and CDR2 as FQGNSA. Trimming at V came to 5 bases and at J to 6 bases, leaving 8 bases not matched to a gene. CDR3 protein: CASSTSTGLAGGEQYF. CDR3 nucleotides: TGTGCCAGCAGCACCTCGACGGGACTAGCGGGGGGCGAGCAGTACTTC.

The V call is TRBV3-1 (or the pseudogene TRBV3-2), the J call TRBJ1-2; TRBD1 might be the D (6 bases). The CDR3 covers 14 residues. Per the germline V gene, CDR1 is LGHDT and CDR2 is YNNKEL (reference sequence). The V end was cut by 7 bases, the J end by 7 bases, with 19 bases between. CDR3 nucleotides: TGTGCCAGCACCAACTCCCGGGGGGGCTTTGGCTACACCTTC. Translating gives CASTNSRGGFGYTF.

This chain joins TRBV7-9 and TRBJ1-4; D remains unclear. The CDR3 has 14 amino acids. V dropped 3 bases and J dropped 4 bases, with 9 bases sitting between them. The germline V gene encodes CDR1 SEHNR and CDR2 FQNEAQ (reference sequence). The DNA for the CDR3 is TGTGCCAGCAGCTTTTGGAACAGTAATGAAAAACTGTTTTTT. Amino acids: CASSFWNSNEKLFF.

There are a few counts of this clone. The chain links TRBV11-2 to TRBJ1-1; 9 bases map to TRBD1. V shed 1 base, J shed 5 bases, and the junction held 5 bases outside the gene matches. The CDR3 is made up of 15 amino acids. Germline lookup yields CDR1 SGHAT and CDR2 FQNNGV. CDR3 amino acids: CASSLVGGTGTEAFF. CDR3 nucleotides: TGTGCCAGCAGCTTAGTAGGGGGGACAGGGACTGAAGCTTTCTTT.

The chain uses TRBV11-2 and TRBJ2-1; a weak D match, TRBD1 (6 bases). The CDR3 has 15 residues. V was clipped by 5 bases and J by 7 bases, with 18 bases between them. The germline CDR1 and CDR2 sequences are SGHAT and FQNNGV. The CDR3: CASSIPRGPVNEQFF. The CDR3 bases are TGTGCCAGCAGCATCCCCAGGGGCCCTGTAAATGAGCAGTTCTTC. The full variable domain, completed using reference TRBV11-2 and TRBJ2-1, is EAGVAQSPRYKIIEKRQSVAFWCNPISGHATLYWYQQILGQGPKLLIQFQNNGVVDDSQLPKDRFSAERLKGVDSTLKIQPAKLEDSAVYLCASSIPRGPVNEQFFGPGTRLTVL.

This CDR3 is CASSPGNYGYTF. The CDR3 DNA reads TGTGCCAGCAGCCCGGGTAACTATGGCTACACCTTC. The J gene is TRBJ1-2, the V gene TRBV2; unclear D gene. The CDR3 extends over 12 amino acids. Between the trimmed V and J ends, which lost 6 bases and 1 base, there was a span of 6 bases. Per the germline V gene, CDR1 is SNHLY and CDR2 is FYNNEI.

The chain has TRBV2 and TRBJ2-3; 11 bases are shared with TRBD2. J gave up 4 bases and V 6 bases, and 9 bases lay outside the gene matches. CDR3 length: 16 residues. Germline V gene sequence: CDR1 SNHLY, CDR2 FYNNEI. The CDR3 bases are TGTGCCAGCAGAGACACTAGCGGGAGTGGGTCAGATACGCAGTATTTT. Amino acid sequence: CASRDTSGSGSDTQYF. Based on the CDR3 plus reference TRBV2 and TRBJ2-3, the full variable domain is EPEVTQTPSHQVTQMGQEVILRCVPISNHLYFYWYRQILGQKVEFLVSFYNNEISEKSEIFDDQFSVERPDGSNFTLKIRSTKLEDSAMYFCASRDTSGSGSDTQYFGPGTRLTVL.

The rearrangement uses TRBV28 and TRBJ1-4; 8 bases fit TRBD1. There are 14 residues in the CDR3. Unmatched junction bases numbered 3, after V lost 5 bases and J lost 4 bases. Germline V gene data show CDR1 as MDHEN and CDR2 as SYDVKM. The CDR3 DNA sequence: TGTGCCAGCAGTGTCAGGGGGCATAATGAAAAACTGTTTTTT. Translating gives CASSVRGHNEKLFF.

The rearrangement links TRBV7-9 to TRBJ2-1, with D perhaps matching TRBD2 (6 bases). The V and J ends lost 5 bases and 2 bases respectively, with 13 bases between them. The CDR3 length is 15 residues. From germline, CDR1 is SEHNR and CDR2 FQNEAQ (reference sequence). CDR3 sequence: CASSAWGGAYNEQFF. CDR3 nucleotides: TGTGCCAGCAGCGCCTGGGGCGGGGCCTACAATGAGCAGTTCTTC.

The rearrangement links TRBV10-3 to TRBJ2-1, with D hard to call. Germline lookup yields CDR1 ENHRY and CDR2 SYGVKD. Trimming stripped 0 bases from V and 9 bases from J, with 9 bases between. CDR3 size: 13 residues. CDR3 DNA sequence: TGTGCCATCAGTGAGTCCTTGGCTTCTGAGCAGTTCTTC. It specifies CAISESLASEQFF.

The J gene is TRBJ1-1, the V gene TRBV12-5, with TRBD1 as a possible D gene (5 bases). V shed 1 base and J shed 1 base, with 13 bases lying between them. CDR1 is LGHNT and CDR2 is FRNRAP in the germline V gene. The CDR3 totals 16 residues. This CDR3 is CASGLAPQEPNTEAFF. The CDR3, as DNA: TGTGCTAGTGGTTTGGCCCCACAGGAGCCGAACACTGAAGCTTTCTTT.

The V and J genes are TRBV19 and TRBJ1-3; no reliable D call. The CDR3 is 15 residues long. CDR1 and CDR2 (germline): LNHDA, SQIVND (reference sequence). The ends were cut back, 5 bases at V and 0 bases at J, with 11 bases in the middle. CDR3 in amino acids: CASSLSGSSGNTIYF. CDR3 nucleotide sequence: TGTGCCAGTAGTTTGAGCGGAAGCTCTGGAAACACCATATATTTT.

The gene calls are TRBV28 and TRBJ2-1; 8 bases agree with TRBD1. The CDR3 is 17 residues long. Losses at the gene ends were 5 bases for V and 0 bases for J; bases not matched to a gene: 9. Germline V CDR1 and CDR2: MDHEN, SYDVKM. DNA of the CDR3: TGTGCCAGCAGTCCTCGGACAGGGCTAAGCTCCTACAATGAGCAGTTCTTC. This gives the protein CASSPRTGLSSYNEQFF.

This chain connects TRBV28 to TRBJ1-5, with TRBD1 matching 8 bases. The CDR3 length is 14 residues. The germline CDR1 and CDR2 sequences are MDHEN and SYDVKM. V dropped 4 bases and J dropped 7; count of bases not matched to a gene: 6. The CDR3 loop is CASSSQGAGQPQHF. DNA of the CDR3: TGTGCCAGCAGTTCCCAGGGGGCCGGGCAGCCCCAGCATTTT.

The chain carries TRBV19 and TRBJ1-4; no reliable D call. V was trimmed by 0 bases and J by 0 bases, leaving 8 bases between them. CDR1 and CDR2 (germline): LNHDA, SQIVND (reference sequence). The length of the CDR3 is 16 residues. The DNA of the CDR3 is TGTGCCAGTAGTATAGATGATCGGGCAACTAATGAAAAACTGTTTTTT. Translating it yields CASSIDDRATNEKLFF.